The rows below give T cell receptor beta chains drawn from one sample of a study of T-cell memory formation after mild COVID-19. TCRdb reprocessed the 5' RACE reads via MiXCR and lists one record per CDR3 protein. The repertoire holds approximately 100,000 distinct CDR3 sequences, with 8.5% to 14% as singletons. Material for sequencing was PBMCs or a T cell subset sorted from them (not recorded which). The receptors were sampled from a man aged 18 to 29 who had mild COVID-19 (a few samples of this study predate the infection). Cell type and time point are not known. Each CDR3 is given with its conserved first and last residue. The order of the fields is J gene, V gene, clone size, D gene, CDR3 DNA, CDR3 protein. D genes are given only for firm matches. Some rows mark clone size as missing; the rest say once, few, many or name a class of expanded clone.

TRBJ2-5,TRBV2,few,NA,TGTGCCAGCAGTGAATTTTACAGCCAAGAGACCCAGTACTTC,CASSEFYSQETQYF
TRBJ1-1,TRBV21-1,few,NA,TGTGCCAGCAGCAATGAAGCTTTCTTT,CASSNEAFF
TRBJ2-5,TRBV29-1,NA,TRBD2,TGCAGCGTTGAAGGAGGGACTAGCTCGGCCCAGTACTTC,CSVEGGTSSAQYF
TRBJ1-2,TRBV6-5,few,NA,TGTGCCAGCAGTTACTCGCCCCGCACTAACTATGGCTACACCTTC,CASSYSPRTNYGYTF
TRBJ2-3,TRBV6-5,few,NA,TGTGCCACCGAGGGGGGGGCAGATACGCAGTATTTT,CATEGGADTQYF
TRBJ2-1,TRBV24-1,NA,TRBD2,TGTGCCACCAGCCACTTTGGGACTAGCGGGGGTAGTATAAATGAGCAGTTCTTC,CATSHFGTSGGSINEQFF
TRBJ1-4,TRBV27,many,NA,TGTGCCAGCAGTCAAGTCGGGGGAAAACTGTTTTTT,CASSQVGGKLFF
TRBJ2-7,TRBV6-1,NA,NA,TGTGCCAGCAGTGGTAGTGTATATGGGCAGTACTTC,CASSGSVYGQYF
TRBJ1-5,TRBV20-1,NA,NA,TGCAGTGCTCTAAACAGGGCGGATAGCAATCAGCCCCAGCATTTT,CSALNRADSNQPQHF
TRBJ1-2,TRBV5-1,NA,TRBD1,TGCGCCAGCAGCGATATACAGGGGGCGCACTATGGCTACACCTTC,CASSDIQGAHYGYTF
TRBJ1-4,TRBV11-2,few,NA,TGTGCCAGCAGCCCTCCCCAGGTGGGGGCAGGTGGAGAAAAACTGTTTTTT,CASSPPQVGAGGEKLFF
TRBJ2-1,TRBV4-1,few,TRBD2,TGCGCCAGCAGCCAAGGCGGGGGCTCCTACAATGAGCAGTTCTTC,CASSQGGGSYNEQFF
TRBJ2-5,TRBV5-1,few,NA,TGCGCCAGCGAGGACAGTAGGGAGACCCAGTACTTC,CASEDSRETQYF
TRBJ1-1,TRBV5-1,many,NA,TGCGCCAGCAGCCCCAGAGGGAACACTGAAGCTTTCTTT,CASSPRGNTEAFF
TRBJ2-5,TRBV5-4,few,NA,TGTGCCAGCAGCCACTGGACACGGACCCAAGAGACCCAGTACTTC,CASSHWTRTQETQYF
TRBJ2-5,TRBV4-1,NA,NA,TGCGCCAGCAGCCAAGTTTGGGGGGAGACCCAGTACTTC,CASSQVWGETQYF
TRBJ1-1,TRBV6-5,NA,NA,TGTGCCAGCAGTTACGCTTCGGGGGGTGAAGCTTTCTTT,CASSYASGGEAFF
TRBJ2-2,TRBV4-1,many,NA,TGCGCCAGCAGCCAAGGTTGGGGCTCGAACACCGGGGAGCTGTTTTTT,CASSQGWGSNTGELFF
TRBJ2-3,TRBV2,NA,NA,TGTGCCAGCAGTTTCCCCCGGGGCACAGATACGCAGTATTTT,CASSFPRGTDTQYF
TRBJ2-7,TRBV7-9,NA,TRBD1,TGTGCCAGCAGCCAACTGGACAGGGGATGGGAGCAGTACTTC,CASSQLDRGWEQYF
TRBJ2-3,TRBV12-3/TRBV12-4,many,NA,TGTGCCAGCAGTGAATACCGCGGGGGCAGCACAGATACGCAGTATTTT,CASSEYRGGSTDTQYF
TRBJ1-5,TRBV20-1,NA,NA,TGCAGTGCTAGCCGTGGGCAGGGTATAGAGCCCCAGCATTTT,CSASRGQGIEPQHF
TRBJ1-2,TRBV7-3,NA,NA,TGTGCCAGCAGCCCCTCCTCGACCTCAACTTATGGCTACACCTTC,CASSPSSTSTYGYTF
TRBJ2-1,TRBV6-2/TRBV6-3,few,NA,TGTGCCAGCAGCCCTCAGGATCGCTCCTACAATGAGCAGTTCTTC,CASSPQDRSYNEQFF
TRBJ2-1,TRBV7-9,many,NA,TGTGCCAGCAGCTTAATTTACAATGAGCAGTTCTTC,CASSLIYNEQFF
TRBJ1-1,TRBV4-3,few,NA,TGCGCCAGCAGCCAAGAATGGGAAGAGAACACTGAAGCTTTCTTT,CASSQEWEENTEAFF
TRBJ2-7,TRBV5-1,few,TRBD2,TGCGCCAGCAGCTTACTAGCGGGGGTTGAGCAGTACTTC,CASSLLAGVEQYF
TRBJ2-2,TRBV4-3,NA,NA,TGCGCCAGCAGCCAAGTGGTTAGCCGCCCCGGGGAGCTGTTTTTT,CASSQVVSRPGELFF
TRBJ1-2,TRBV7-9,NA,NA,TGTGCCAGCAGCCCCGGAATTAACTATGGCTACACCTTC,CASSPGINYGYTF
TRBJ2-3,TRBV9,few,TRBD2,TGTGCCAGCAGCGTAGGGCTAGCGGGGCCGACAGATACGCAGTATTTT,CASSVGLAGPTDTQYF
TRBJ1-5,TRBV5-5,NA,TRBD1,TGTGCCAGCAGCGCTGGACAGGGGTTCAATCAGCCCCAGCATTTT,CASSAGQGFNQPQHF
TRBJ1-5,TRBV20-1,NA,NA,TGCAGTGCTAGAGGACCGCTACCTCAGCCCCAGCATTTT,CSARGPLPQPQHF
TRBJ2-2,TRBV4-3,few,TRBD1,TGCGCCAGCAGCCTTTACAGGGGCGGGGAGCTGTTTTTT,CASSLYRGGELFF
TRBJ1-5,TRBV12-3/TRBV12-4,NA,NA,TGTGCCAGCAGAACAGGGATGCGGCCCCAGCATTTT,CASRTGMRPQHF
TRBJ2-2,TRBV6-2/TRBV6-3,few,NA,TGTGCCAGCAATCCCCTATACACCGGGGAGCTGTTTTTT,CASNPLYTGELFF
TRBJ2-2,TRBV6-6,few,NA,TGTGCCAGCAGTTACCCTCTAATGAACACCGGGGAGCTGTTTTTT,CASSYPLMNTGELFF
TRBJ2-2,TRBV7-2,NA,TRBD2,TGTGCCAGCAGCTTAGGCCCGGGACTAGTATTATTCACCGGGGAGCTGTTTTTT,CASSLGPGLVLFTGELFF
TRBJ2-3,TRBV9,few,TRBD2,TGTGCCAGCAGCGCTTGGGGCGGGGGGAGCACAGATACGCAGTATTTT,CASSAWGGGSTDTQYF
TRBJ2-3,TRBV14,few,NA,TGTGCCAGCAGCCAAGAACCAGGGCTTCCTAGCACAGATACGCAGTATTTT,CASSQEPGLPSTDTQYF
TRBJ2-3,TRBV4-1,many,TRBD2,TGCGCCAGCAGCCAAGGGACACTAGCGGCCCTGGCAGATACGCAGTATTTT,CASSQGTLAALADTQYF
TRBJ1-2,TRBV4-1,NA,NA,TGCGCCAGCAGCCAACTGAAGGTGCGGTATGGCTACACCTTC,CASSQLKVRYGYTF